The present T cell receptor (beta chain) was sequenced within a study of blood T cells in healthy people across ages. Comments on this clonotype: One end of the junction varies from germline; a read error may be responsible.

The CDR3 totals 15 residues. Germline CDR1 is MNHEY and CDR2 is SMNVEV (reference sequence). The study drew donors from healthy Caucasian individuals in Russia aged roughly 6 to 100. Combining a sample-barcoded 5' primer with a J-beta primer mix, a second PCR ran for roughly 6 to 12 cycles. TCRdb used MiXCR to reprocess the 5' RACE reads, holding one entry per CDR3 protein. The data show about 1.8 million distinct CDR3 sequences, approximately 50% seen once. The specimen was blood. The V call is TRBV27, the J call TRBJ2-1; 9 positions agree with TRBD2. This receptor was taken from a woman aged 40 to 55 in good health. CDR3 region: CASGFSRGGWYEQFF. The CDR3 coding sequence is TGTGCCAGCGGTTTTTCGCGGGGGGGCTGGTATGAGCAGTTCTTC.